Presented here are 20 T cell receptor beta chains from one specimen sequenced in a study of T-cell memory formation after mild COVID-19. A single record per CDR3 protein comes from TCRdb applying MiXCR to the 5' RACE reads. The sample contains about 410,000 distinct CDR3 sequences, 23% of which appear only once. The sample consisted of PBMCs or a T cell subset sorted from them (not recorded which). The receptors originated from an adult woman who had mild COVID-19 (a few samples of this study predate the infection). Cell type and time point are not known.

CDR3 sequence reads: CASSYSADYEQYF. In DNA form, the CDR3 reads TGTGCCAGCAGTTACTCGGCCGACTACGAGCAGTACTTC. The chain carries TRBV6-5 and TRBJ2-7; D is ambiguous. V shed 0 bases and J shed 3 bases, with 6 bases lying between them. Looked up from germline, CDR1 is MNHEY and CDR2 is SVGAGI. The CDR3 is made up of 13 amino acids.

CDR3 sequence: CASSSTFTGGGGNQPQHF. The CDR3 region has the DNA TGTGCCAGCAGCTCGACCTTTACAGGGGGCGGGGGGAATCAGCCCCAGCATTTT. The chain carries TRBV5-5 and TRBJ1-5; 9 positions match TRBD1. Germline V gene lookup returns CDR1 SGHKS and CDR2 YYEKEE (reference sequence). The CDR3 is 18 residues long. V trimming: 3 bases; J trimming: 4 bases; junction bases outside the gene matches: 14.

This chain links TRBV7-9 with TRBJ2-7; D might be TRBD1 or TRBD2, each matching 5 bases. Germline V lookup: CDR1 SEHNR, CDR2 FQNEAQ (reference sequence). This CDR3 is 14 amino acids long. V was shortened by 5 bases and J by 0 bases, with 11 bases between the two germline ends. CDR3 sequence: CASSRDGISYEQYF. CDR3 nucleotide sequence: TGTGCCAGCAGCAGGGACGGAATCTCCTACGAGCAGTACTTC.

This clonotype was detected a few times. The chain employs TRBV5-6 and TRBJ2-1; 8 bases match TRBD2. The CDR3 loop spans 15 amino acids. V lost 0 bases, J lost 7 bases, and 6 bases stayed unmatched. Per germline, CDR1 SGHDT and CDR2 YYEEEE. CDR3 amino acids: CASSLGRGAGNEQFF. DNA of the CDR3: TGTGCCAGCAGCTTGGGGCGGGGGGCCGGGAATGAGCAGTTCTTC. Complete variable domain (other parts from reference TRBV5-6 and TRBJ2-1): DAGVTQSPTHLIKTRGQQVTLRCSPKSGHDTVSWYQQALGQGPQFIFQYYEEEERQRGNFPDRFSGHQFPNYSSELNVNALLLGDSALYLCASSLGRGAGNEQFFGPGTRLTVL.

This clonotype has only a few counts. This chain joins TRBV6-1 and TRBJ1-1; D uncertain. V lost 6 bases and J lost 1, with 9 bases in between. The CDR3 sequence is 13 residues long. The germline gives CDR1 MNHNS, CDR2 SASEGT. The CDR3 nucleotides are TGTGCCAGCAGAGGGCCCTGGAACACTGAAGCTTTCTTT. This translates into CASRGPWNTEAFF.

The chain employs TRBV24-1 and TRBJ2-1; tentative D call: TRBD1 (5 bases). This CDR3 has 15 residues. CDR1 KGHDR and CDR2 SFDVKD come from the germline V gene. V was cut by 4 bases and J by 8 bases, with 17 bases left in between. The CDR3 here is CATSDVPTGLDEQFF. Here the CDR3 DNA reads TGTGCCACCAGTGACGTGCCCACAGGATTGGATGAGCAGTTCTTC.

This clonotype was recorded at least ten times. The chain links TRBV5-4 to TRBJ2-1, with D tentatively TRBD2 (7 bases). Germline V gene data show CDR1 as SGHNT and CDR2 as YYREEE (reference sequence). CDR3 length: 14 residues. V shed 2 bases and J shed 6 bases, with 12 bases lying between them. CDR3 in amino acids: CASSLGGAGNEQFF. The CDR3 DNA follows: TGTGCCAGCAGCTTAGGGGGGGCGGGCAATGAGCAGTTCTTC.

Ten or more counts support this clonotype. The chain links TRBV20-1 to TRBJ1-1; D might be TRBD1 (6 bases). CDR3 size: 15 residues. CDR1 and CDR2 (germline): DFQATT, SNEGSKA (reference sequence). Trimming stripped 3 bases from V and 2 bases from J, with 16 bases between. The CDR3 DNA follows: TGCAGTGCTAGCAACCCGGGACAAGGCAACACTGAAGCTTTCTTT. It codes for CSASNPGQGNTEAFF.

This clonotype was seen a handful of times. CDR3 DNA: TGTGCCAGCAGTCAAAGCGGGGGGAAGACCCAGTACTTC. It encodes CASSQSGGKTQYF. This chain uses TRBV6-2 or TRBV6-3 with TRBJ2-5, with TRBD2 matching over 9 bases. The ends lost 5 bases at V and 6 bases at J; junction bases unmatched: 4. The germline gives CDR1 MNHEY, CDR2 SVGEGT. This CDR3 comprises 13 residues.

Written as DNA, the CDR3 is TGTGCCAGCAGGACGGGGACCGGGGAGCTGTTTTTT. Protein sequence: CASRTGTGELFF. The V call is TRBV25-1, the J call TRBJ2-2; D perhaps matches TRBD2 (5 bases). Trimming pared 6 bases from V and 5 bases from J, leaving 7 bases between. This CDR3 has 12 residues. Germline V gives CDR1 MGHDK, CDR2 SYGVNS.

This clonotype was detected many times. This rearrangement joins TRBV7-2 to TRBJ2-1; D is possibly TRBD2 (6 bases). V was cut by 7 bases and J by 2 bases, with 15 bases left in between. Germline values: CDR1 SGHTA, CDR2 FQGNSA. The CDR3 consists of 15 residues. The CDR3 nucleotides read TGTGCCAGCACTCCGCGTAGCGGCACCTACAATGAGCAGTTCTTC. Translated, it gives CASTPRSGTYNEQFF.

In this sample, this clonotype turned up a few times. V and J are TRBV4-2 and TRBJ2-7, with no clear D. Per the germline V gene, CDR1 is LGHNA and CDR2 is YNFKEQ. The CDR3 contains 14 residues. V lost 3 bases and J lost 0, with 9 bases in between. CDR3 in amino acids: CASSHNRNSYEQYF. The DNA of the CDR3 is TGTGCCAGCAGCCATAACCGGAACTCCTACGAGCAGTACTTC.

This clonotype turned up a few times. The genes are TRBV19 and TRBJ2-7, with a possible D match to TRBD2 (5 bases). This CDR3 spans 15 amino acids. V lost 6 bases, J lost 6 bases, and 21 bases lay in between. From germline, CDR1 is LNHDA and CDR2 SQIVND (reference sequence). As DNA, the CDR3 is TGTGCCAGTAGCATCATGGATCACCTAGCAGGCGAGCAGTACTTC. Translated, it gives CASSIMDHLAGEQYF.

This clonotype was detected only a few times. This chain's CDR3 is CASSDGTGPGAKNIQYF. CDR3 coding DNA: TGTGCCAGCAGTGACGGGACAGGGCCGGGGGCCAAAAACATTCAGTACTTC. This chain connects TRBV2 to TRBJ2-4; 9 bases agree with TRBD1. Germline CDR1 SNHLY, CDR2 FYNNEI. The CDR3 runs 17 residues. The V segment lost 3 bases and the J segment 1 base; nucleotides outside the gene matches: 7.

The rearrangement links TRBV30 to TRBJ1-1; D gene ambiguous. Germline V gene lookup returns CDR1 GTSNPN and CDR2 SVGIG (reference sequence). Trimming took off 2 bases at V and 2 bases at J, with 9 bases between the two ends. The CDR3 spans 13 residues. This CDR3 reads CAWSRNLNTEAFF. The CDR3 DNA is TGTGCCTGGAGTCGGAACCTCAACACTGAAGCTTTCTTT.

This clonotype was found a few times. This sequence joins TRBV5-5 and TRBJ2-1; 7 nucleotides align to TRBD1. J lost 1 base, V lost 4 bases, and 5 bases had no gene match. The germline V gene encodes CDR1 SGHKS and CDR2 YYEKEE (reference sequence). The CDR3 consists of 15 residues. CDR3 coding DNA: TGTGCCAGCAGCCCCGGGACAGTTTCCTACAATGAGCAGTTCTTC. Protein: CASSPGTVSYNEQFF.

This clonotype occurred a few times. The chain joins TRBV29-1 to TRBJ2-3; 9 positions match TRBD2. Trimming took 6 bases from V and 3 from J; bases not matched to a gene: 7. The V gene's germline CDR1 is SQVTM and CDR2 ANQGSEA. The CDR3 contains 14 residues. The CDR3 reads CSVETGLATDTQYF. The CDR3 DNA reads as TGCAGCGTAGAAACGGGACTAGCTACAGATACGCAGTATTTT.

The chain couples TRBV3-1 to TRBJ2-1, with TRBD2 matching over 12 bases. Germline CDR1 reads LGHDT; CDR2 reads YNNKEL (reference sequence). This CDR3 comprises 15 residues. The J segment lost 10 bases and the V segment lost 1 base, leaving 5 bases of the junction unmatched. The CDR3 loop reads CASSQGLAGAYEQFF. In DNA, the CDR3 is TGTGCCAGCAGCCAAGGACTAGCGGGAGCATACGAGCAGTTCTTC.

This sequence joins TRBV7-6 and TRBJ2-7; 9 nucleotides agree with TRBD1. Germline CDR1 is SGHVS and CDR2 is FNYEAQ. V dropped 5 bases and J dropped 6; count of bases not matched to a gene: 8. The CDR3 consists of 14 residues. The CDR3 sequence is CASSHGQGLAEQYF. The CDR3, as DNA: TGTGCCAGCAGCCACGGACAGGGGTTGGCCGAGCAGTACTTC.

This clonotype came up a few times. This chain uses TRBV7-9 with TRBJ2-2, with D perhaps matching TRBD2 (7 bases). The germline CDR1 and CDR2 sequences are SEHNR and FQNEAQ (reference sequence). CDR3 length equals 17 residues. V dropped 0 bases and J dropped 4 bases, with 15 bases sitting between them. The CDR3 spells CASSLAPGEGATGELFF. In DNA, the CDR3 is TGTGCCAGCAGCTTAGCGCCAGGGGAGGGTGCCACCGGGGAGCTGTTTTTT.